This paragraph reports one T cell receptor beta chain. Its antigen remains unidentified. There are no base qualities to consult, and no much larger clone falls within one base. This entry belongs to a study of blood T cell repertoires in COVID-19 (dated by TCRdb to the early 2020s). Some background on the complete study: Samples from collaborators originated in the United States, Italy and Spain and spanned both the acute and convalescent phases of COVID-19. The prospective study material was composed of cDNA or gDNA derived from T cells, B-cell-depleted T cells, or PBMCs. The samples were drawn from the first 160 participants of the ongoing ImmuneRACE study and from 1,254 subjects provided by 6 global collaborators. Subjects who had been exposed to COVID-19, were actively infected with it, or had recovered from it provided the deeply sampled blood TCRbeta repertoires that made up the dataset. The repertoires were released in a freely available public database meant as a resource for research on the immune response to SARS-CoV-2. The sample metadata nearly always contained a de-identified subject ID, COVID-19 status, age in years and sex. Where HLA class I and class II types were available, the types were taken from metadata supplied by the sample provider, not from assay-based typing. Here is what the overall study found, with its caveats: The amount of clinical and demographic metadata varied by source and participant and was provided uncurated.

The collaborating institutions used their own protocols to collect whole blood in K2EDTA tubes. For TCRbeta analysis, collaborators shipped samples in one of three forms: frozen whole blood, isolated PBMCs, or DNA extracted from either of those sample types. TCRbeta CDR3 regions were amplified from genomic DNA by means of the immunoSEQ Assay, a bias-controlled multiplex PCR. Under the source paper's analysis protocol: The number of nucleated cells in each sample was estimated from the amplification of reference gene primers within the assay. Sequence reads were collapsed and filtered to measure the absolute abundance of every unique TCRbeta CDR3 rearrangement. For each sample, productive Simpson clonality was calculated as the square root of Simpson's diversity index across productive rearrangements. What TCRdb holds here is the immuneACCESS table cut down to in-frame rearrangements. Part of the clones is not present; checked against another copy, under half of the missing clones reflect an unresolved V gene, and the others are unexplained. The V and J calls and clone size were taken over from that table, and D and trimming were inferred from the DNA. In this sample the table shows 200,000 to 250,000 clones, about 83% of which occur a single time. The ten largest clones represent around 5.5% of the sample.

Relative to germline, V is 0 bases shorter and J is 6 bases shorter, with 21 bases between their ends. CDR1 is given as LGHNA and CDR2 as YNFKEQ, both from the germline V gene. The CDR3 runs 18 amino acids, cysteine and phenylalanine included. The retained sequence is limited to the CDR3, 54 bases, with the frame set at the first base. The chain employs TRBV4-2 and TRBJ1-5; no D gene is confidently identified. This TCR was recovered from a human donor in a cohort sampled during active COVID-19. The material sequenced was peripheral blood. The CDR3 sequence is CASSQEAGRAWSGQPQHF. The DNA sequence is TGTGCCAGCAGCCAAGAAGCCGGCCGTGCGTGGAGTGGTCAGCCCCAGCATTTT.